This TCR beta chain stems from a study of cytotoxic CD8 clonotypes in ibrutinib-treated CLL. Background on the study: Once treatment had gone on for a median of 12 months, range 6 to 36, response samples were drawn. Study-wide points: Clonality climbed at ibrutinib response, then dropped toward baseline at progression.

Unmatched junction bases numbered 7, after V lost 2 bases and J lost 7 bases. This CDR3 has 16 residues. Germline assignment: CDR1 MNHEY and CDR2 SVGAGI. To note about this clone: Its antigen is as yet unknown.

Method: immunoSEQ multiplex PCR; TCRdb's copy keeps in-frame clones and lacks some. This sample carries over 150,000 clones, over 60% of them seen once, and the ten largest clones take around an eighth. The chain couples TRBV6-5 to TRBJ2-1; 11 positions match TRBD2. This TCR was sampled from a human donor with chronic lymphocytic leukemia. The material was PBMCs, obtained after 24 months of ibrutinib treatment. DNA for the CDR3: TGTGCCAGCAGTTACCCAGGGACTAGCGGTTGGAATGAGCAGTTCTTC. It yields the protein CASSYPGTSGWNEQFF.